This T cell receptor beta chain was sequenced during a study of T cell responses to AZD1222 COVID-19 vaccine. Study-level findings and limits: Spike-specific TCRs gained breadth and depth after people received two AZD1222 doses. Baseline serostatus was positive in only a handful of AZD1222 recipients. Repertoire sampling happened only post peak T cell response.

Libraries were prepared by immunoSEQ multiplex PCR; TCRdb keeps only in-frame clonotypes and omits some of them. The sample lists about 120,000 clones, approximately 85% occurring once. The CDR3 sequence is 17 residues long. Looked up from germline, CDR1 is SEHNR and CDR2 is FQNEAQ (reference sequence). V was pared by 0 bases and J by 5 bases, with 11 bases of the junction left unmatched. In regard to this clone: Its target is not known.

The sequence derives from an adult in good health. The V gene is TRBV7-9, the J gene TRBJ2-7; TRBD1 agrees at 9 bases. The input for sequencing was peripheral blood, taken on day 0 of MenACWY control vaccination. CDR3 sequence reads: CASSLAPGTGIPHEQYF. CDR3 sequence (DNA): TGTGCCAGCAGCTTAGCTCCCGGGACAGGGATCCCCCACGAGCAGTACTTC.